A single T cell receptor beta chain is shown here with its context. Its antigen specificity is not known. The input lacks base qualities; no much larger clone sits a single base away. This sample was taken from a study of Ad26.COV2.S vaccination and SARS-CoV-2 variants (dated by TCRdb to the early 2020s). Background for the entire study: TCRbeta repertoire sequencing was used to assess the specificity and breadth of SARS-CoV-2-reactive T cell receptors after Ad26.COV2.S vaccination. The TCR-sequenced set comprised approximately 32 samples: about 19 Ad26.COV2.S vaccine recipients, 5 placebo recipients and 8 SARS-CoV-2 convalescent individuals. Overall study results and their limits: Substantial breadth of spike-specific CD8+ and CD4+ T cell responses was reported after vaccination. According to the authors, total T cell responses may have been underestimated by the TCR breadth and depth analyses. Vaccine and placebo recipients had comparable non-spike TCR breadth, which fits with the vaccine containing only spike. Compared with placebo recipients, Ad26.COV2.S recipients showed higher spike-specific TCR breadth (P = 0.0014).

The time point label, as the study defines it: individuals recovered from natural SARS-CoV-2 infection. TCRbeta CDR3 regions were sequenced with the immunoSEQ Assay. After extraction, genomic DNA underwent amplification by bias-controlled multiplex PCR, followed by high-throughput sequencing. The original pipeline was this. Collapsing and filtering of sequences were performed to quantify the absolute abundance of each unique TCRbeta CDR3 region. T cell fraction was estimated by normalizing TCRbeta template counts to usable DNA, with usable DNA measured through amplification of reference genes found in all nucleated cells. Repertoire TCRs were annotated as SARS-CoV-2-specific by exact matching of V gene, CDR3 amino acid sequence and J gene to a known reactive TCR set. The reference SARS-CoV-2 TCR set came from MIRA and was filtered for enrichment in COVID-19-positive ImmuneCODE repertoires, removing public or cross-reactive TCRs. Drawing on the MIRA antigens, annotated TCRs were analysed further at the level of specific ORF or position within ORF. Depth was the summed frequency of annotated unique rearrangements, while breadth was defined as annotated unique rearrangements over total unique productive rearrangements. Two-sided Wilcoxon rank-sum tests were applied when comparing TCR breadth between groups. Drawn from immuneACCESS, this table holds only the in-frame rearrangements with V and J called that TCRdb kept. Clones are partly lost; checked studies trace under half to an unresolved V gene and leave the rest unexplained. V, J and clone size are those of that table, while D and trimming were read from the DNA. Here the sample has about 180,000 clones; approximately 88% occur a single time. The ten largest clones represent less than 6% of the sample.

The receptor comes from a human donor who had recovered from COVID-19. This specimen consisted of peripheral blood, obtained after recovery from COVID-19.

The DNA reads as follows: TGTGCCAGCAGTGAATTTCGGGGTGGAAGCAATCAGCCCCAGCATTTT. It translates as CASSEFRGGSNQPQHF. The chain employs TRBV2 and TRBJ1-5; no D gene call is confident. Trimming at the junction amounts to 2 bases on V and 1 base on J, and the germline ends lie 12 bases apart. As encoded in the germline V gene, CDR1 is SNHLY while CDR2 is FYNNEI. The CDR3 covers 16 residues, taking in both the cysteine and the phenylalanine. This entry keeps only the CDR3 DNA: 48 bases, framed from base 1.